The clone carrying this TCR beta chain appeared a single time. The sample is drawn from a study of blood T cell repertoires in COVID-19. Authors' data handling: Estimated nucleated cell counts came from reference gene primer amplification. Sequenced by immunoSEQ multiplex PCR; TCRdb stores in-frame clones only, minus some. That table is the source of V, J and clone size, and D and trimming were worked out from the DNA. Of roughly 410,000 clones detected, around nine tenths appear once; the ten largest clones hold roughly 1.5%. Losses at the gene ends were 0 bases for V and 2 bases for J; bases not matched to a gene: 8. Germline CDR1 and CDR2: ENHRY and SYGVKD. This CDR3 is built from 17 residues.

The TCR comes from a middle-aged woman with COVID-19, enrolled during active disease. Material for sequencing was peripheral blood. The chain employs TRBV10-3 and TRBJ2-7; 9 positions agree with TRBD2. This CDR3 reads CAISESMLAGNAYEQYF. The CDR3 coding sequence is TGTGCCATCAGTGAGTCGATGCTAGCGGGGAATGCCTACGAGCAGTACTTC.